These 6 T cell receptor beta chains were sequenced from one sample in a study of OX40 agonist ivuxolimab in advanced cancers. Sequenced by immunoSEQ multiplex PCR; TCRdb stores in-frame clones only, minus some. This repertoire shows fewer than 100,000 clones, around 82% found once; its top ten account for 0.76%. Sequenced material: CD4+ or CD8+ T cells sorted from blood, taken in a trial of the OX40 agonist ivuxolimab. These receptors all stem from an adult with an advanced solid tumor such as melanoma, head and neck, liver or kidney cancer.

This chain uses TRBV18 with TRBJ2-7; a possible D gene is TRBD1 (6 bases). V lost 4 bases, J lost 4 bases, and 11 bases lay in between. In germline, CDR1 is KGHSH, CDR2 LQKENI. The CDR3 covers 13 residues. CDR3 nucleotides: TGTGCCAGCTCACGGGACAATGGTTACGAGCAGTACTTC. Its translation is CASSRDNGYEQYF.

The J gene is TRBJ1-1, the V gene TRBV6-5, with D possibly TRBD1 on 5 matching bases. Deletions cut 6 bases from V and 6 bases from J, with 14 bases between. CDR1 and CDR2 from the germline V gene are MNHEY and SVGAGI. The CDR3 runs to 13 residues. CDR3 bases: TGTGCCAGCAGCCGGTGGGGCAGCGCTGAAGCTTTCTTT. It translates to CASSRWGSAEAFF.

The CDR3 loop reads CASSPSGISSYEQYF. CDR3 nucleotide sequence: TGTGCCAGCAGCCCAAGCGGTATAAGCTCCTACGAGCAGTACTTC. This chain joins TRBV28 and TRBJ2-7; TRBD2 is a possible D gene (5 bases). V dropped 6 bases and J dropped 0 bases, with 15 bases sitting between them. CDR1 and CDR2 (germline): MDHEN, SYDVKM. This CDR3 comprises 15 residues.

The count of this clone is one. The genes are TRBV5-5 and TRBJ1-6, with TRBD1 identical over 8 bases. J lost 7 bases, V lost 4 bases, and 7 bases had no gene match. Germline CDR1 is SGHKS and CDR2 is YYEKEE (reference sequence). The CDR3 spans 15 residues. CDR3 DNA: TGTGCCAGCAGCCCGGGACAGGCCCTAAATTCACCCCTCCACTTT. Its protein product is CASSPGQALNSPLHF.

The J gene is TRBJ2-5, the V gene TRBV7-9; D perhaps matches TRBD2 (5 bases). There are 14 residues in the CDR3. V dropped 5 bases and J dropped 5 bases, with 15 bases sitting between them. CDR1 and CDR2 (germline): SEHNR, FQNEAQ (reference sequence). This chain's CDR3 is CASSGRGHGETQYF. The CDR3 bases are TGTGCCAGCAGCGGCCGAGGGCACGGGGAGACCCAGTACTTC.

The chain has TRBV30 and TRBJ2-1; 14 nucleotides align to TRBD2. In germline, CDR1 is GTSNPN, CDR2 SVGIG (reference sequence). The CDR3 sequence is 14 residues long. Trimming at V came to 5 bases and at J to 5 bases, leaving 2 bases not matched to a gene. The DNA for the CDR3 is TGTGCCTGGGGACTAGCGGGAGGCCACAATGAGCAGTTCTTC. Translating gives CAWGLAGGHNEQFF. Variable domain in full (rest from reference TRBV30 and TRBJ2-1): SQTIHQWPATLVQPVGSPLSLECTVEGTSNPNLYWYRQAAGRGLQLLFYSVGIGQISSEVPQNLSASRPQDRQFILSSKKLLLSDSGFYLCAWGLAGGHNEQFFGPGTRLTVL.